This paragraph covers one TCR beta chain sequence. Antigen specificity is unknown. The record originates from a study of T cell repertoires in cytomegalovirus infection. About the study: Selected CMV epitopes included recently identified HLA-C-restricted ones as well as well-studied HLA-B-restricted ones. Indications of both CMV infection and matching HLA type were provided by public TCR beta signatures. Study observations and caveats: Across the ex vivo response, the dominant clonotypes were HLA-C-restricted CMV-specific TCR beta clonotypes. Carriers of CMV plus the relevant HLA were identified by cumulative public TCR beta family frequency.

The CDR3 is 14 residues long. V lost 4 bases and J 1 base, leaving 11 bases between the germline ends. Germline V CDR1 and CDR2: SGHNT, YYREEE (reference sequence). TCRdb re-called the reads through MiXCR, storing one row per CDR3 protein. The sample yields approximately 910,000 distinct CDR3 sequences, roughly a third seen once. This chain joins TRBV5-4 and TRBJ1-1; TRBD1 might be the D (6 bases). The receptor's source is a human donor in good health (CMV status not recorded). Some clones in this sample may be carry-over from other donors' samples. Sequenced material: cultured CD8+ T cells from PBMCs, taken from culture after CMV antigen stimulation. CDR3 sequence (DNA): TGTGCCAGCAGCACACAGGGCGGGAACACTGAAGCTTTCTTT. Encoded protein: CASSTQGGNTEAFF.